The TCR beta chain under discussion was sequenced for a study of T cell responses to AZD1222 COVID-19 vaccine. Overall study results and limits: AZD1222 recipients seropositive at baseline numbered only six or seven. Unmutated variant regions are reportedly the target of nearly half of TCRs that are spike-specific. Donors were mostly white British, more females; clonal diversity possibly underestimated.

Both about-4-week and about-12-week second-dose recipients were combined. Some clones are missing from TCRdb's copy, which holds only in-frame ones; the method was immunoSEQ multiplex PCR. The table lists more than 120,000 clones, roughly nine tenths of them singletons. Only a few counts were recorded for this clone. Its antigen is not known. Per germline, CDR1 SNHLY and CDR2 FYNNEI. The ends were cut back, 9 bases at V and 3 bases at J, with 11 bases in the middle. This CDR3 is built from 12 residues. This specimen consisted of peripheral blood, obtained 28 days after the second AZD1222 dose. J is TRBJ1-2 and V is TRBV2; no clear D gene. The TCR sequence derives from an adult who received the AZD1222 COVID-19 vaccine. The CDR3, as DNA: TGTGCCAGGGAGCGTAGAGACTATGGCTACACCTTC. Translating it yields CARERRDYGYTF.